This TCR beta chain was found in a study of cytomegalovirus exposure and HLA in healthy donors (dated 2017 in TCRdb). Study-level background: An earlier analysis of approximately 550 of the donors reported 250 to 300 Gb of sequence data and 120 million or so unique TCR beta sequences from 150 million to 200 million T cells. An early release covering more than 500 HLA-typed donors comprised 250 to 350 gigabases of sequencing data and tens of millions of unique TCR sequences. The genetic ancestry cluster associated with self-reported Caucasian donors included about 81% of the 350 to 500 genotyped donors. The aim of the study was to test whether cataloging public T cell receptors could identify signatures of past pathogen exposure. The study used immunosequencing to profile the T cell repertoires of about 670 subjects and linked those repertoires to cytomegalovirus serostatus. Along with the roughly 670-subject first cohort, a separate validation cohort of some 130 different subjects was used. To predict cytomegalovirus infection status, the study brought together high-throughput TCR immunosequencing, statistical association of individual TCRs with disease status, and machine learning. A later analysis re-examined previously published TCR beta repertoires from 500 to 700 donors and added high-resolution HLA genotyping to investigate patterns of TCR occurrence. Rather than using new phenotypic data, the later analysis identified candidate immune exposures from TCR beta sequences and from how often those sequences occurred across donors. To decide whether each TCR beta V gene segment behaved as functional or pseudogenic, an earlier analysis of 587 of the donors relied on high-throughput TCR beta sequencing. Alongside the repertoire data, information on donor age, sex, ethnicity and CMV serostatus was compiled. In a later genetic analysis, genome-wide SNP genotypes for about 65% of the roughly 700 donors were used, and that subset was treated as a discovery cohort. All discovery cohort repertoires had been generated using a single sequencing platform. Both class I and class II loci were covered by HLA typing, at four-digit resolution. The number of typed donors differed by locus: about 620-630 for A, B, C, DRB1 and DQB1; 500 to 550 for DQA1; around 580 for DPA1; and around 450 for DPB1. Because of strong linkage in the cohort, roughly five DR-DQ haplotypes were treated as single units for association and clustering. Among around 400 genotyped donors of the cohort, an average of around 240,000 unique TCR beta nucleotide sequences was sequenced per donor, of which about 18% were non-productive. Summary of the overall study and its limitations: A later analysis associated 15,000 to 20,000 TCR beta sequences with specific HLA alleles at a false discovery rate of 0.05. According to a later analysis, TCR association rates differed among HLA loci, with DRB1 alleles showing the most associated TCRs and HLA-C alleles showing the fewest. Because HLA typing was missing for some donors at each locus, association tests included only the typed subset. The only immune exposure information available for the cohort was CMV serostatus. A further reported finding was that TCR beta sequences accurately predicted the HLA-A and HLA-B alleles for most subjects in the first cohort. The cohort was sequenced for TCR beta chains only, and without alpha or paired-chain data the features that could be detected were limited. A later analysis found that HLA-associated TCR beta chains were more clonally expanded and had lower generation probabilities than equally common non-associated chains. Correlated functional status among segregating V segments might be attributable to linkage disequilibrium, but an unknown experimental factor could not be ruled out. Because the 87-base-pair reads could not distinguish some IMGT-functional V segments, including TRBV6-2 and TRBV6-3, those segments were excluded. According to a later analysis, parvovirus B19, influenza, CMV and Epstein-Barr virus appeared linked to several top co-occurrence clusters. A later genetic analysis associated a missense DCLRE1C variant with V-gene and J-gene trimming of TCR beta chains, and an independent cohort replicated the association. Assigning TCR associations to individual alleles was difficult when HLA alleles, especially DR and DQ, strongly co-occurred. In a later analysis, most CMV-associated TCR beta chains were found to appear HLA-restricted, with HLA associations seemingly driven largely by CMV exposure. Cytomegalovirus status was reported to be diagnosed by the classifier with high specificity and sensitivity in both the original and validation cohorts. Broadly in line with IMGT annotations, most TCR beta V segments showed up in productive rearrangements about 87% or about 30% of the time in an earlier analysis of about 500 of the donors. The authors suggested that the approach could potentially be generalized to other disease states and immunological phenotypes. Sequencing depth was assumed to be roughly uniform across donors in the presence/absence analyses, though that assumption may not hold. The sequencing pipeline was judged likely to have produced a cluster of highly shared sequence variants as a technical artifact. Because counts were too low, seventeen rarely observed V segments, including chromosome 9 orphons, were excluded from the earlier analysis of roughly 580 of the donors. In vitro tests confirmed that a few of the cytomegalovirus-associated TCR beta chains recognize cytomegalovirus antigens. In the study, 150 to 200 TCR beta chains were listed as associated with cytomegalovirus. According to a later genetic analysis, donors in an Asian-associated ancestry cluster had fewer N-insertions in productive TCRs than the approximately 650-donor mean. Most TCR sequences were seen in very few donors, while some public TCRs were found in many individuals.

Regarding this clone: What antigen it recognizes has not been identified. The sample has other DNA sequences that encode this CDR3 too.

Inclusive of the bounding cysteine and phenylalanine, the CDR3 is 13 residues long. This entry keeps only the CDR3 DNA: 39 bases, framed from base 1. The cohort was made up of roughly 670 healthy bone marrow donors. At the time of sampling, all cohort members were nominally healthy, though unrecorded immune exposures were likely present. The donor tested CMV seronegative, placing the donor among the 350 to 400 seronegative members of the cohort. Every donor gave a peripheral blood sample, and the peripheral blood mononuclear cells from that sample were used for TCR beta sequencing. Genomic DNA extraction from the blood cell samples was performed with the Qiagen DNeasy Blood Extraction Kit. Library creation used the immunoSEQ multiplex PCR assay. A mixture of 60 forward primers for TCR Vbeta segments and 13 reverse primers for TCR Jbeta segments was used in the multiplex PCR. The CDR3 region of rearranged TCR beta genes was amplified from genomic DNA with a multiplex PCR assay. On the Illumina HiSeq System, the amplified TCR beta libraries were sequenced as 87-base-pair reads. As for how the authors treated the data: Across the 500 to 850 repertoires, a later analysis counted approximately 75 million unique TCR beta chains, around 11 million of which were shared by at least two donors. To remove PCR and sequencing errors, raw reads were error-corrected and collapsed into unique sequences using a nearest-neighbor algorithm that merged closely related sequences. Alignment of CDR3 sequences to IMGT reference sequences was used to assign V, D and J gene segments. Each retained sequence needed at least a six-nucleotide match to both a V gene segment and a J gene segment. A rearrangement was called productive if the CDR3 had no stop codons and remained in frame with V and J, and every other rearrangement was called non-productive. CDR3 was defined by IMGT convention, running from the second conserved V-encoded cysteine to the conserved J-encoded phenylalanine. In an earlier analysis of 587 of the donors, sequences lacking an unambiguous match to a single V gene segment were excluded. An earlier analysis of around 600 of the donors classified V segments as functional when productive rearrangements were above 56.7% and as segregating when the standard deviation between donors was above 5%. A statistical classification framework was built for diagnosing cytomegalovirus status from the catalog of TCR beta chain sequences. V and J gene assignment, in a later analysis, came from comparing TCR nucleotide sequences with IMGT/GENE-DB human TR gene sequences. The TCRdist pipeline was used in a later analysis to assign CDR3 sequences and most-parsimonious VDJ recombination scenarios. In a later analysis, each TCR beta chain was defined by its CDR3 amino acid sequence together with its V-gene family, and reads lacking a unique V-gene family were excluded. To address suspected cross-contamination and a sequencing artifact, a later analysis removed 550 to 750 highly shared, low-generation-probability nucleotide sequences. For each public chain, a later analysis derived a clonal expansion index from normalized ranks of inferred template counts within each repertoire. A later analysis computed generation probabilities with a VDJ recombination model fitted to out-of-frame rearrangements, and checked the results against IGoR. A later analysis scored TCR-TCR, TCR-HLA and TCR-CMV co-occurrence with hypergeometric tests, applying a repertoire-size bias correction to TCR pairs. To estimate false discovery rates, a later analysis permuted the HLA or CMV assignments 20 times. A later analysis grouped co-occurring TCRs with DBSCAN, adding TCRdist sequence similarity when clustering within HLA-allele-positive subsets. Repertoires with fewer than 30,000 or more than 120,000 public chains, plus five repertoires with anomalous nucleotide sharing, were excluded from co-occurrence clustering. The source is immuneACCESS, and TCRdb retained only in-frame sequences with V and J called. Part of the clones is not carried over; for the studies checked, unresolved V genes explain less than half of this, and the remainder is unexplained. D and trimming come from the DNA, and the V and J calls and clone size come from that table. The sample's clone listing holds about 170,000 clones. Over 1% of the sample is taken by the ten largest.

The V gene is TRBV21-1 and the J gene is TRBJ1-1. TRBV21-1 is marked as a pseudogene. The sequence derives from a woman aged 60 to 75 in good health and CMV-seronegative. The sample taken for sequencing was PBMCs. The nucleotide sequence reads TGTGCCAGCAGCAAGAGCGGGGGGACTGAAGCTTTCTTT. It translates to CASSKSGGTEAFF.